This entry concerns a single T cell receptor (beta chain). Its cognate antigen has yet to be identified. Base qualities are not recorded, but no much larger clone differs from it by a single base. The germline V gene (reference sequence) specifies GTSNPN as CDR1 and SVGIG as CDR2. Trimming removed 2 bases from V and 2 bases from J, leaving 13 bases between the germline ends. The CDR3 spans 15 residues, from the cysteine through the phenylalanine. The CDR3 DNA has 45 bases and is translated from base 1. Whole blood was collected in K2EDTA tubes by collaborating institutions according to the institutions' own protocols. For TCRbeta analysis, collaborator samples were shipped as frozen whole blood, as isolated PBMCs, or as DNA extracted from either sample type. The sample originates from a study of blood T cell repertoires in COVID-19 (dated by TCRdb to the early 2020s). At the level of the whole study: The collaborator samples originated in the United States, Italy and Spain and spanned the acute and convalescent phases of COVID-19. The prospective study material was composed of cDNA or gDNA derived from T cells, B-cell-depleted T cells, or PBMCs. The dataset comprised deeply sampled blood TCRbeta repertoires from subjects exposed to, actively infected with, or recovered from COVID-19. A freely available public database, intended as a resource for researchers studying the immune response to SARS-CoV-2, is where the repertoires were released. The samples were drawn from the first 160 participants of the ongoing ImmuneRACE study and from 1,254 subjects provided by 6 global collaborators. Nearly every sample came with metadata listing a de-identified subject ID, COVID-19 status, age in years and sex. Where HLA class I and class II types were available, the types were taken from metadata supplied by the sample provider, not from assay-based typing. The paper as a whole reports these results and caveats: How much clinical and demographic metadata was included differed by source and by participant, and the metadata was provided uncurated.

TCRbeta CDR3 regions were amplified from genomic DNA by means of the immunoSEQ Assay, a bias-controlled multiplex PCR. Turning to the authors' computational methods: Nucleated cell counts per sample were estimated from amplification of reference gene primers within the assay. To quantify the absolute abundance of each unique TCRbeta CDR3 rearrangement, sequence reads were collapsed and filtered. For each sample, productive Simpson clonality was calculated as the square root of Simpson's diversity index across productive rearrangements. The immuneACCESS repertoire file appears here via TCRdb, limited to in-frame rearrangements. These files lack a portion of the clones; in checked studies, under half of the deficit traces to unresolved V genes, and the cause of the others is not known. V and J calls and clone size are given by that table; D and trimming were obtained from the DNA. A total of some 200,000 clones appear in this sample, over 60% of them only once. 4.5% to 7% of the sample lies in the top ten.

The TCR sequence derives from a woman in her seventies with acute or convalescent COVID-19. Sequences were obtained from peripheral blood. Recombination connected TRBV30 to TRBJ1-3; the D gene identity is not certain. The bases read TGTGCCTGGAGTAAACCAGGCTACGCTGGAAACACCATATATTTT. This yields the protein CAWSKPGYAGNTIYF.